Following are 8 T cell receptor beta chains from one sample sequenced in a study of blood T cells in healthy people across ages. Using a J-beta primer mix together with a sample-barcoded 5' primer, a second PCR was run for roughly 6 to 12 cycles. TCRdb independently ran MiXCR on the 5' RACE reads; one entry per CDR3 protein. Here the sample spans 850,000 to 1,100,000 distinct CDR3 sequences, around two fifths being singletons. The source material was blood. The receptors originated from a young man in good health.

V gene TRBV7-9 combines with J gene TRBJ1-2; D remains ambiguous. Germline CDR1 and CDR2: SEHNR and FQNEAQ (reference sequence). This CDR3 has 18 residues. Trimming left V 4 bases short and J 0 bases short, with 21 bases between. CDR3 protein: CASSSRRTTTDTNYGYTF. The DNA for the CDR3 is TGTGCCAGCAGCTCCCGTAGGACTACAACAGACACTAACTATGGCTACACCTTC.

This clonotype occurred a few times. V usage is TRBV7-9 and J usage is TRBJ1-2; perhaps TRBD1 as D (6 bases). With 7 bases removed from V and 5 bases from J, the gap between germline ends came to 17 bases. This CDR3 is 14 amino acids long. Germline CDR1 is SEHNR and CDR2 is FQNEAQ (reference sequence). The CDR3 sequence: CASIRGLSRYGYTF. Here the CDR3 DNA reads TGTGCCAGCATCCGGGGGCTAAGTCGATATGGCTACACCTTC.

For this clonotype: This could be a read error, since a much larger clone is one nucleotide away. The chain links TRBV29-1 to TRBJ2-3; a weak D match, TRBD2 (5 bases). The germline CDR1 and CDR2 sequences are SQVTM and ANQGSEA. The CDR3 sequence is 15 residues long. V shed 4 bases and J shed 3 bases, with 17 bases lying between them. In DNA form, the CDR3 reads TGCAGCGTTGTTGTACGGGGAAGGCGAACAGATACGCAGTATTTT. This codes for CSVVVRGRRTDTQYF.

The rearrangement uses TRBV7-2 and TRBJ2-5; TRBD1 is a possible D gene (5 bases). V was clipped by 5 bases and J by 4 bases, with 11 bases between them. CDR1 and CDR2 (germline): SGHTA, FQGNSA. CDR3 length equals 13 residues. This chain's CDR3 is CASSADIRETQYF. Written as DNA, the CDR3 is TGTGCCAGCAGCGCGGACATTAGAGAGACCCAGTACTTC.

This chain connects TRBV20-1 to TRBJ2-1; the match to TRBD1 covers 7 bases. There are 13 residues in the CDR3. V shed 6 bases, J shed 0 bases, and the junction held 2 bases outside the gene matches. Germline CDR1 is DFQATT and CDR2 is SNEGSKA (reference sequence). The CDR3 is CSATGSSYNEQFF. The CDR3 nucleotides read TGCAGTGCGACAGGGAGCTCCTACAATGAGCAGTTCTTC.

This clonotype came up a few times. The J gene is TRBJ2-1, the V gene TRBV4-2, with D hard to call. CDR1 LGHNA and CDR2 YNFKEQ come from the germline V gene. V dropped 5 bases and J dropped 7 bases, with 12 bases sitting between them. The CDR3 length is 13 residues. CDR3 bases: TGTGCCAGCAGCGCTGGGCTGGCGAATGAGCAGTTCTTC. Its protein product is CASSAGLANEQFF.

This chain links TRBV25-1 with TRBJ2-1; 9 nucleotides line up with TRBD1. The CDR3 has 14 amino acids. V was clipped by 1 base and J by 5 bases; unmatched bases: 0. Germline V gene data show CDR1 as MGHDK and CDR2 as SYGVNS. CDR3 loop: CASSEWTGDNEQFF. The DNA for the CDR3 is TGTGCCAGCAGTGAATGGACAGGGGACAATGAGCAGTTCTTC.

The chain has TRBV9 and TRBJ1-1; D might be TRBD1 (5 bases). V lost 0 bases, J lost 1 base, and 13 bases lay in between. The CDR3 has 16 amino acids. Germline V gene sequence: CDR1 SGDLS, CDR2 YYNGEE. CDR3 region: CASSVEGKGRNTEAFF. The CDR3 coding sequence is TGTGCCAGCAGCGTAGAGGGCAAGGGGAGGAACACTGAAGCTTTCTTT.